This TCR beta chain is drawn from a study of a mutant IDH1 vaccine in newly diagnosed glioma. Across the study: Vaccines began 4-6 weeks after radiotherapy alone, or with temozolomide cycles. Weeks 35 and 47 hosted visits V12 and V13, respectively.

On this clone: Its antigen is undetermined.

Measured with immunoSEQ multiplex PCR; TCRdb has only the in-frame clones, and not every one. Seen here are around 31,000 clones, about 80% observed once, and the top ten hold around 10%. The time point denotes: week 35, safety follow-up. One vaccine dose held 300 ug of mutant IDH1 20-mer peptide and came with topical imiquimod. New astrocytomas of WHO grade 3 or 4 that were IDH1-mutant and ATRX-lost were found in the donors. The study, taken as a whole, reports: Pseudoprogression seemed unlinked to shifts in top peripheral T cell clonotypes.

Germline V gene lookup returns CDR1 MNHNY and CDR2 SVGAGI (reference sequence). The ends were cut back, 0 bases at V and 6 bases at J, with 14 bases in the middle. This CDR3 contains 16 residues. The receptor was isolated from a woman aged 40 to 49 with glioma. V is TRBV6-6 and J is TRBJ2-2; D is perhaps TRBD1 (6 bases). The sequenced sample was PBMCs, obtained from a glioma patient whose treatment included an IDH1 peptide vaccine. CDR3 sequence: CASSYSTGTYSGELFF. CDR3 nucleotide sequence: TGTGCCAGCAGTTACTCGACCGGGACATATTCCGGGGAGCTGTTTTTT.